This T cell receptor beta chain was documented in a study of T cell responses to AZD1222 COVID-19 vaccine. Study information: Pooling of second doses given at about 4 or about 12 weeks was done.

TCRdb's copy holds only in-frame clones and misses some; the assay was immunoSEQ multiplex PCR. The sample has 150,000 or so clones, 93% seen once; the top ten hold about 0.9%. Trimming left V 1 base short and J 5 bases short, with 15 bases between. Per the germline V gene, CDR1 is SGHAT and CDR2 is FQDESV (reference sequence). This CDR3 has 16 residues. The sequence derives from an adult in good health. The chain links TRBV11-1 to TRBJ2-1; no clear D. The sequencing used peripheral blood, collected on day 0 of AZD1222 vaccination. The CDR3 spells CASSLGSWWDHNEQFF. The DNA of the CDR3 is TGTGCCAGCAGCTTAGGTAGCTGGTGGGATCACAATGAGCAGTTCTTC.